This entry describes one T cell receptor beta chain. The antigen remains undetermined. This sample is part of a study of shared clonotypes between healthy human individuals. The material for each subset, its genomic DNA, was split evenly across several immunoSEQ plates. Tens of thousands of T cell genomes, or around 0.2 ug DNA, went into the sorted-subset replicate PCRs. Repertoires were generated with immunoSEQ multiplex PCR, while TCRdb's copy carries only in-frame clones and drops some. The data hold approximately 2.5 million clones, with over 85% observed a single time. The study, taken as a whole, reports: Clonotypes that were shared across a handful of donors made up 4.5% to 5% of naive CD4 clonotypes.

The split of CD4+ cells yielded CD45RA+ naive and CD45RA-negative memory subsets. Germline CDR1 reads LNHDA; CDR2 reads SQIVND (reference sequence). This CDR3 is built from 10 residues. The V gene is TRBV19, the J gene TRBJ2-1; D remains unclear. Input material: naive CD4+ T cells sorted from blood. Subset described: CD45RA+ positively selected. This clonotype was sampled from a man aged 18 to 29 in good health. CDR3 DNA: TGTGCTCTACACGGGCGGGAGCAGTTCTTC. This codes for CALHGREQFF.